The clone carrying this TCR beta chain was observed at least ten times. This record comes from a study of blood T cell repertoires in COVID-19. Study in general: There were acute and convalescent COVID-19 samples, and they came from the United States, Italy and Spain. Nucleic acid was either cDNA or gDNA, and it came from T cells, B-cell-depleted T cells, or PBMCs.

Measured with immunoSEQ multiplex PCR; TCRdb has only the in-frame clones, and not every one. Altogether 220,000 or so clones are present, 84% being singletons, with the ten largest covering approximately 6.6%. Germline CDR1 and CDR2: KGHSH and LQKENI. The CDR3 is 14 amino acids. Losses at the gene ends were 3 bases for V and 9 bases for J; bases not matched to a gene: 8. Which cohort a participant joined came from the clinical history participants gave. The chain joins TRBV18 to TRBJ2-1, with 7 nucleotides matching TRBD2. The receptor comes from a woman between 40 and 50 years old who had recovered from COVID-19. The sample consisted of PBMCs or T cells enriched from blood (not recorded which). The CDR3 DNA reads TGTGCCAGCTCACCGGGAAGCGGGAAGGGTGAGCAGTTCTTC. It encodes CASSPGSGKGEQFF.